A single sample gave rise to the 4 T cell receptor beta chains below, sequenced in a study of T-cell memory formation after mild COVID-19. Each CDR3 protein is one row after TCRdb ran MiXCR on the 5' RACE reads. This table has over 450,000 distinct CDR3 sequences, roughly 22% appearing once. The sequenced sample consisted of PBMCs or a T cell subset sorted from them (not recorded which). The receptors here all came from an adult woman who had mild COVID-19 (a few samples of this study predate the infection). Cell type and time point are not known.

This clonotype was counted between two and nine times. The V and J genes are TRBV14 and TRBJ2-5, with 7 bases aligning to TRBD1. CDR3 length: 15 amino acids. J lost 5 bases, V lost 4 bases, and 10 bases had no gene match. Germline loops: CDR1 SGHDN, CDR2 FVKESK. CDR3 nucleotide sequence: TGTGCCAGCAGCCCGCCGGGACAGCTAGGGGAGACCCAGTACTTC. Residues: CASSPPGQLGETQYF.

This clonotype was counted a few times. The J gene is TRBJ2-5, the V gene TRBV7-8; TRBD1 matches at 7 bases. The CDR3 runs to 16 residues. J gave up 3 bases and V 6 bases, and 13 bases lay outside the gene matches. Germline assignment: CDR1 SGHVS and CDR2 FQNEAQ. CDR3 sequence: CASRPVRYQGEETQYF. CDR3 sequence (DNA): TGTGCCAGCAGGCCGGTCCGGTATCAGGGGGAAGAGACCCAGTACTTC.

This rearrangement joins TRBV4-3 to TRBJ2-2; TRBD2 matches 8 bases. The CDR3 is 17 amino acids. Germline V gene data show CDR1 as LGHNA and CDR2 as YSLEER. The V gene end was trimmed by 1 base and the J gene end by 4 bases; junction bases not matched to a gene: 8. The CDR3 spells CASSQVRAGGGTGELFF. CDR3 nucleotides: TGCGCCAGCAGCCAAGTTAGGGCGGGAGGTGGCACCGGGGAGCTGTTTTTT.

The chain has TRBV6-1 and TRBJ1-2; D is ambiguous. The CDR3 is made up of 16 amino acids. Germline assignment: CDR1 MNHNS and CDR2 SASEGT. Trimming removed 2 bases from V and 0 bases from J, with 13 bases in between. CDR3 nucleotides: TGTGCCAGCAGTGAAAAAAGGCTGGCGGCTAACTATGGCTACACCTTC. Protein sequence: CASSEKRLAANYGYTF.